This T cell receptor beta chain was identified during a study of blood T cells in healthy people across ages (dated by TCRdb to the mid-2010s). About the investigation overall: In model experiments, template switching captured roughly one uniquely barcoded TCR beta cDNA molecule for every two T cells. Age-related changes in TCR beta repertoire diversity were measured in the study by deep sequencing normalized with unique cDNA molecular identifiers. Four age groups were formed from the donors: young (average approximately 17 years), middle-aged (approximately 40), aged (over 55) and long-lived (roughly 88). To avoid experimental bias, donors of different ages were randomly spread across the sequencing lanes. For two donors (one aged 18 to 30 and one aged 80 or older), the study analyzed two additional independent replicas of 1 million unique cDNA reads from the same blood draw. What the authors observed across the whole study: The long-lived group showed more naive CD4+ T cells, fewer expanded clones and increased TCR diversity than the aged group, suggesting age selection. Observed TCR beta diversity per million T cells fell roughly linearly with age, and a significant reduction was already apparent by age about 38. Estimates of total diversity based on one million sequenced T cells were considered lower bounds and underestimates. Observed TCR beta diversity correlated strongly with the percentage of naive T cells measured by flow cytometry. Conclusive comparison of naive and antigen-experienced compartments was prevented by the profiling of bulk unsorted PBMCs. The CMV infection status of donors was not known, potentially confounding age-related changes in expanded clonotypes.

The cysteine opens and the phenylalanine closes a CDR3 of 16 amino acids. Just CDR3 DNA is preserved here, 48 bases in frame from base 1. The germline V gene specifies SGHTA as CDR1 and FQGNSA as CDR2. V loses 4 bases of germline sequence and J loses 6 bases, and the interval between the two ends is 16 bases. Donors were a few dozen systemically healthy Caucasian individuals from Russia aged 6 to 90 years. Each donor gave approximately 9.4 milliliters of peripheral blood, drawn into EDTA-treated Vacutainer tubes. Ficoll-Paque density-gradient centrifugation was used to isolate PBMCs, with at least 6.5 million per sample. Total RNA, at least 6 micrograms per sample, was extracted from PBMCs with Trizol reagent. Naive CD45RAhigh/CD27high T cell percentages were measured by flow cytometry on a PBMC aliquot from every donor. Points on this clonotype: The antigen this receptor binds is unknown. Per-base quality was not reported, and no clone a single base away is much larger than it.

The library was made by 5' RACE. TCRdb names Illumina HiSeq 2500 as the instrument used. A second PCR of roughly 7 to 12 cycles was run with a J-beta primer mix and a sample-barcoded 5' primer. A template-switch 5' adaptor carrying 12 random nucleotides introduced a unique molecular identifier onto each TCR beta cDNA molecule. Each sample yielded at least 2.5 million CDR3-containing paired-end reads. The Mint cDNA synthesis kit, primed by a TRBC-specific oligonucleotide, was used to synthesize first-strand cDNA from all RNA. After uracil-DNA glycosylase treatment, a first 18-cycle PCR used universal primers M1SS and BC2_uni_R on all cDNA. Regarding the original processing steps: Each sample was normalized by randomly selecting 1 million high-quality reads, each carrying a distinct molecular identifier. Instead of being binned into consensus sequences, reads with shared molecular identifiers were discarded. MiTCR, set to a Q25 quality threshold and the strictest error-elimination algorithm, was used for CDR3 identification, clonotype clustering and error correction. Lower-bound total TCR beta diversity was estimated with a nonparametric unseen species model using Euler transformation. In TCRdb, the public reads were trimmed at Q25 with fastp and aligned with MiXCR, with productive beta chains retained. Identical CDR3 proteins give one entry, which carries the most common genes and DNA. TCRdb assigned the V and J calls; the authors' analysis was not used. This sample comprises approximately 940,000 distinct CDR3 sequences, roughly 48% of them detected only once. The ten largest clones add up to roughly an eighth of the sample.

The sequenced sample was blood. This chain joins TRBV7-2 to TRBJ1-6, and the D gene may be TRBD1, 5 bases matching. This receptor was obtained from a man under 40 in good health. The DNA is as follows: TGTGCCAGCAGCTCTTCAGGGTCGCGGGTTAATTCACCCCTCCACTTT. It translates to CASSSSGSRVNSPLHF.